This paragraph reports one T cell receptor (beta chain). The data were taken from a study of blood T cell repertoires in COVID-19. In the study's own analysis: Amplification with reference gene primers provided the estimates of nucleated cell counts. Method: immunoSEQ multiplex PCR; TCRdb's copy keeps in-frame clones and lacks some. V, J and clone size are those of that table, while D and trimming were read from the DNA. The data hold approximately 60,000 clones, with approximately 78% observed a single time. CDR1 SGHRS and CDR2 YFSETQ come from the germline V gene. The CDR3 is 15 residues long. With 5 bases clipped from V and 3 bases from J, the junction kept 8 bases outside the gene matches.

The sequence was obtained from a man aged 55 to 70 with COVID-19, enrolled during active disease. The chain has TRBV5-1 and TRBJ2-5, with 9 bases lining up with TRBD2. Sequenced input: peripheral blood. CDR3 in amino acids: CASRRAGGLEETQYF. The CDR3 DNA is TGCGCCAGCAGAAGGGCGGGGGGGCTGGAAGAGACCCAGTACTTC.